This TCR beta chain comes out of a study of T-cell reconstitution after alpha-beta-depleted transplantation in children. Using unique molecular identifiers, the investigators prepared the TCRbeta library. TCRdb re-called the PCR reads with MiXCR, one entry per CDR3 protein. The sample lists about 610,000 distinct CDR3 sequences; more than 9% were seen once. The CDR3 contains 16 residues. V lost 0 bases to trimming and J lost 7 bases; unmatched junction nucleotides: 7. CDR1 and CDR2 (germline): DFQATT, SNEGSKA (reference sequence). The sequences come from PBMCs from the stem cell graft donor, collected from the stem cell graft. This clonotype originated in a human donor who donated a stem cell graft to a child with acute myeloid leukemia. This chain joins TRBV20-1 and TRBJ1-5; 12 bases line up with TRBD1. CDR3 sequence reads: CSARDGGTGGEQPQHF. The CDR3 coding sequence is TGCAGTGCTAGAGATGGGGGGACAGGGGGCGAGCAGCCCCAGCATTTT.